A selection of T cell receptor beta chains follows, all from one sample in a study of cytomegalovirus exposure and HLA in healthy donors. This table comes from immunoSEQ multiplex PCR, and its TCRdb copy is limited to in-frame clones, with some not included. The table includes about 110,000 clones, about nine tenths detected once. The sample comprised PBMCs. The receptors stem from a woman aged 18-29 years in good health and CMV-seronegative. Both conserved end residues are part of each CDR3. D genes are given only for firm matches. Some rows have no size entry. The others give once, few or many, or a class for an expanded clone.

DNA: TGTGCCAGTAGTATGGGAGGGGCCGAGCAGTACTTC
CDR3: CASSMGGAEQYF
J: TRBJ2-7
size: few
V: TRBV19
D: TRBD2

DNA: TGTGCCAGCAGCATAAGCCAGGGGGCAGGAAACACCATATATTTT
CDR3: CASSISQGAGNTIYF
J: TRBJ1-3
size: -
V: TRBV11-2
D: TRBD1

DNA: TGTGCCACCAGCAGAGACCTCGGTCAGCCCCAGCATTTT
CDR3: CATSRDLGQPQHF
J: TRBJ1-5
size: -
V: TRBV15
D: -

DNA: TGTGCCAGCAGCTCAAACGGGATAAGCAATGAGCAGTTCTTC
CDR3: CASSSNGISNEQFF
J: TRBJ2-1
size: -
V: TRBV7-2
D: -

DNA: TGTGCCAGCAGTCCGGACAGGGGCGAGCAGTACTTC
CDR3: CASSPDRGEQYF
J: TRBJ2-7
size: -
V: TRBV6-6
D: TRBD1

DNA: TGTGCCTGGAGTGTATTATGGGGGGACACTGAAGCTTTCTTT
CDR3: CAWSVLWGDTEAFF
J: TRBJ1-1
size: -
V: TRBV30
D: -

DNA: TGTGCCAGCAGTATTACCCCGGGAGGCGGGGCAGAGACCCAGTACTTC
CDR3: CASSITPGGGAETQYF
J: TRBJ2-5
size: -
V: TRBV28
D: TRBD2

DNA: TGTGCCAGCAGTCCTTCTATGGCCTACGAGCAGTACTTC
CDR3: CASSPSMAYEQYF
J: TRBJ2-7
size: -
V: TRBV27
D: -

DNA: TGTGCCAGCAGTTCCCCCCGGGCTAGCGGGTCCTCCTACGAGCAGTACTTC
CDR3: CASSSPRASGSSYEQYF
J: TRBJ2-7
size: once
V: TRBV28
D: TRBD2

DNA: TGTGCCAGCAGTTTACGTAATTCACCCCTCCACTTT
CDR3: CASSLRNSPLHF
J: TRBJ1-6
size: few
V: TRBV27
D: -

DNA: TGTGCCAGCAGCTTTCATCTCTCGGGAGGGCCCAATGATAACGAGCAGTTCTTC
CDR3: CASSFHLSGGPNDNEQFF
J: TRBJ2-1
size: -
V: TRBV7-2
D: TRBD2

DNA: TGTGCCAGCAGCCCAAAATCAGCGGGAGGGATGGGAGGCACAGATACGCAGTATTTT
CDR3: CASSPKSAGGMGGTDTQYF
J: TRBJ2-3
size: once
V: TRBV9
D: TRBD2

DNA: TGTGCCAGTAGACTCGAGGGATCGGGGGCCAACGTCCTGACTTTC
CDR3: CASRLEGSGANVLTF
J: TRBJ2-6
size: -
V: TRBV19
D: -

DNA: TGCGCCAGCAGCCGAGGACAGGGAGAGACCCAGTACTTC
CDR3: CASSRGQGETQYF
J: TRBJ2-5
size: -
V: TRBV4-3
D: TRBD1

DNA: TGTGCCAGCAGCTTAAACGGGTCCGGGTTCGGGGGGGACACTGAAGCTTTCTTT
CDR3: CASSLNGSGFGGDTEAFF
J: TRBJ1-1
size: -
V: TRBV7-3
D: -

DNA: TGTGCCAGCAGTTTTGCGCCGGGAGGGCGCCACGAGCAGTACTTC
CDR3: CASSFAPGGRHEQYF
J: TRBJ2-7
size: -
V: TRBV27
D: TRBD2

DNA: TGTGCCTGGAGTGGGTCGGGGAGAAACACCATATATTTT
CDR3: CAWSGSGRNTIYF
J: TRBJ1-3
size: -
V: TRBV30
D: -

DNA: TGTGCCTGGAGTGTTTCCGGGGATCAGCCCCAGCATTTT
CDR3: CAWSVSGDQPQHF
J: TRBJ1-5
size: -
V: TRBV30
D: -

DNA: TGTGCCAGCAGCTTGGAAACAGAGAACACTGAAGCTTTCTTT
CDR3: CASSLETENTEAFF
J: TRBJ1-1
size: -
V: TRBV7-9
D: -

DNA: TGTGCCAGCAGCTTATCCCTCGCGGTAAACACTGAAGCTTTCTTT
CDR3: CASSLSLAVNTEAFF
J: TRBJ1-1
size: -
V: TRBV7-3
D: -

DNA: TGTGCCAGCAGTGGTGGGCAGGGTAACTATGGCTACACCTTC
CDR3: CASSGGQGNYGYTF
J: TRBJ1-2
size: few
V: TRBV25-1
D: -

DNA: TGTGCCAGTTCCCGGGACACCCTTTACGAGCAGTACTTC
CDR3: CASSRDTLYEQYF
J: TRBJ2-7
size: -
V: TRBV28
D: -

DNA: TGTGCCAGCACCCCAGGGTATTACGAGCAGTACTTC
CDR3: CASTPGYYEQYF
J: TRBJ2-7
size: -
V: TRBV28
D: -

DNA: TGTGCCAGCAGCTCGGGACTAGCGGGATACAATGAGCAGTTCTTC
CDR3: CASSSGLAGYNEQFF
J: TRBJ2-1
size: -
V: TRBV7-2
D: TRBD2

DNA: TGTGCCAGCAGCTCCCGATCTAGGTTGGCCGGGGAGCTGTTTTTT
CDR3: CASSSRSRLAGELFF
J: TRBJ2-2
size: -
V: TRBV7-9
D: -

DNA: TGCAGTGCCCGTACTGTCGGGGAGCTGTTTTTT
CDR3: CSARTVGELFF
J: TRBJ2-2
size: -
V: TRBV20-1
D: -